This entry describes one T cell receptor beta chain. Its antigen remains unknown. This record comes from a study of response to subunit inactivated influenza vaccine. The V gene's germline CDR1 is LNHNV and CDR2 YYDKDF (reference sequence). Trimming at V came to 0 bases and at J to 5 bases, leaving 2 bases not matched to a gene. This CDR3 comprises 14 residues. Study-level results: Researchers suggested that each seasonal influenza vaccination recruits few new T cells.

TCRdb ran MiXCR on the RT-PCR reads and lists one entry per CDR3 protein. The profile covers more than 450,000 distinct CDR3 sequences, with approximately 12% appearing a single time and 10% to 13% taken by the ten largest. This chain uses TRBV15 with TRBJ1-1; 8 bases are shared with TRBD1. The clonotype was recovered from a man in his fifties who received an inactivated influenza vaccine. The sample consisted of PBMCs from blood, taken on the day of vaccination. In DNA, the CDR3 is TGTGCCACCAGCAGAGATCGGACAGGGACTGAAGCTTTCTTT. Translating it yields CATSRDRTGTEAFF.